The present TCR beta chain was sequenced within a study of blood T cells in healthy people across ages. J was trimmed by 0 bases and V by 10 bases; bases with no gene match: 8. The germline V gene has CDR1 ENHRY and CDR2 SYGVKD. The CDR3 sequence is 15 residues long. A J-beta primer mix and a sample-barcoded 5' primer were used in a second PCR of roughly 7 to 12 cycles. MiXCR, run by TCRdb on the 5' RACE reads, gives a single entry per CDR3 protein. The data hold around 1.5 million distinct CDR3 sequences, with 30% to 35% observed a single time. The J gene is TRBJ1-1, the V gene TRBV10-3; 10 bases match TRBD1. Material for sequencing was blood. The TCR comes from a woman in her twenties or thirties in good health. The CDR3 nucleotides are TGTGCCACCACCGGGACAGGGGCCCTGAACACTGAAGCTTTCTTT. Protein: CATTGTGALNTEAFF.